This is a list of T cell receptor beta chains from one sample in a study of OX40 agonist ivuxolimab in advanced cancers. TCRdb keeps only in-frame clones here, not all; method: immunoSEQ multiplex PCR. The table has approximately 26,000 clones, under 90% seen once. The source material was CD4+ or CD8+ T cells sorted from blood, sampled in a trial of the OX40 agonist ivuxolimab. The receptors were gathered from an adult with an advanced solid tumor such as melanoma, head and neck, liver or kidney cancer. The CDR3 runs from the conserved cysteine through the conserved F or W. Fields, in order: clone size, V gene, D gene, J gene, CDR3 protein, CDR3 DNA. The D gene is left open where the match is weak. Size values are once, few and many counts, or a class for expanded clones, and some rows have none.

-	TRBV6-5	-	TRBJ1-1	CASTANTEAFF	TGTGCCAGCACTGCGAACACTGAAGCTTTCTTT
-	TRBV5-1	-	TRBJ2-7	CASSRPGLSSYEQYF	TGCGCCAGCAGCAGGCCGGGCTTAAGCTCCTACGAGCAGTACTTC
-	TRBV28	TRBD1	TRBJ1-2	CATLPGQGAHGYTF	TGTGCCACTCTACCGGGACAGGGGGCACATGGCTACACCTTC
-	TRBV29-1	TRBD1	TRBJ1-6	CSVRTGDGSPLHF	TGCAGCGTTCGGACAGGGGACGGTTCACCCCTCCACTTT
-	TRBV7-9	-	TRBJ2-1	CASSTIPGRVFSFRFF	TGTGCCAGCAGCACAATTCCGGGGAGAGTATTTTCTTTCAGGTTCTTC
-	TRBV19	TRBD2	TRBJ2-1	CASSSSGGGTNNEQFF	TGTGCCAGTAGTTCTAGCGGGGGGGGAACCAACAATGAGCAGTTCTTC
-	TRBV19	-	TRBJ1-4	CASSIDLEGKLFF	TGTGCCAGTAGTATAGATCTAGAGGGGAAACTGTTTTTT
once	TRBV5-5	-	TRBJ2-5	CASSLGTGQETQYF	TGTGCCAGCAGCCTAGGGACGGGCCAAGAGACCCAGTACTTC
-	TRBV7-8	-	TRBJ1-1	CASSIGHITEAFF	TGTGCCAGCAGCATAGGACATATCACTGAAGCTTTCTTT
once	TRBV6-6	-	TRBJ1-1	CASSYIGGNTEAFF	TGTGCCAGCAGTTACATCGGGGGGAACACTGAAGCTTTCTTT
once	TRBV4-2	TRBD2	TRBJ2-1	CASSQLAGAYNEQFF	TGTGCCAGCAGCCAGCTAGCGGGGGCCTACAATGAGCAGTTCTTC
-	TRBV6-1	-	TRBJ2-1	CASSEGDWTYNEQFF	TGTGCCAGCAGCGAGGGGGACTGGACCTACAATGAGCAGTTCTTC
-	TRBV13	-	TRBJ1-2	CASSSGTEDLYGYTF	TGTGCCAGCAGCTCGGGGACGGAGGACCTCTATGGCTACACCTTC
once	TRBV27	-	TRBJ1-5	CASSSILGNQPQHF	TGTGCCAGCAGTTCAATCCTCGGCAATCAGCCCCAGCATTTT
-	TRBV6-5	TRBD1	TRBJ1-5	CASSTGVQPQHF	TGTGCCAGCAGTACAGGGGTTCAGCCCCAGCATTTT
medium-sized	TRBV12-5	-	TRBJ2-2	CASFTNTGELFF	TGTGCTAGTTTCACTAACACCGGGGAGCTGTTTTTT
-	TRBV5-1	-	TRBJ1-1	CASSLAGNTEAFF	TGCGCCAGCAGCTTGGCGGGAAACACTGAAGCTTTCTTT
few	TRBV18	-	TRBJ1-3	CASSEGLYSGNTIYF	TGTGCCAGCTCCGAGGGTCTTTACAGTGGAAACACCATATATTTT
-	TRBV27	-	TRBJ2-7	CASSFSSGTYEQYF	TGTGCCAGCAGTTTTTCGTCCGGGACCTACGAGCAGTACTTC
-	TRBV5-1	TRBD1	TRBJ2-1	CASSTGTGGAYNEQFF	TGCGCCAGCAGCACGGGGACAGGGGGCGCGTACAATGAGCAGTTCTTC
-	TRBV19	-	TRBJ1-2	CASSTYSGNGYTF	TGTGCCAGTAGTACTTACAGCGGCAATGGCTACACCTTC
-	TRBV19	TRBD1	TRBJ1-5	CASSPGTGSHQPQHF	TGTGCCAGTAGTCCCGGGACAGGGTCCCATCAGCCCCAGCATTTT
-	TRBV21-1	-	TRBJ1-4	CASSKPGGGF	TGTGCCAGCAGCAAACCCGGAGGGGGGTTT
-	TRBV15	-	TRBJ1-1	CATSTVEGAEAFF	TGTGCCACCAGTACCGTCGAGGGGGCTGAAGCTTTCTTT
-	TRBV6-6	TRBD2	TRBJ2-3	CASSMGGVDTQYF	TGTGCCAGCAGTATGGGGGGGGTAGATACGCAGTATTTT
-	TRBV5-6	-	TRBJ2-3	CASSSPLGVATDTQYF	TGTGCCAGCAGCTCTCCCCTAGGGGTGGCCACAGATACGCAGTATTTT
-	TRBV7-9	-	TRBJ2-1	CASSPPGAEEYNEQFF	TGTGCCAGCAGCCCCCCAGGGGCCGAGGAGTACAATGAGCAGTTCTTC
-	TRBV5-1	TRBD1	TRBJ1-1	CASSPFPGTEFPEAFF	TGCGCCAGCAGCCCTTTTCCTGGGACAGAATTCCCTGAAGCTTTCTTT
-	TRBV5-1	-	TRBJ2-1	CASSLDSRRGGSYNEQFF	TGCGCCAGCAGCTTGGACTCCCGGCGAGGGGGGTCCTACAATGAGCAGTTCTTC
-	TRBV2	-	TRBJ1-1	CASSIWDGNANTEAFF	TGTGCCAGCAGTATCTGGGACGGTAACGCGAACACTGAAGCTTTCTTT
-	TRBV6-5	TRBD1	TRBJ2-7	CASSYGTDEQYF	TGTGCCAGCAGTTACGGGACAGACGAGCAGTACTTC
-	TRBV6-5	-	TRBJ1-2	CASSYDPPGLYGYTF	TGTGCCAGCAGTTACGACCCACCAGGGCTCTATGGCTACACCTTC
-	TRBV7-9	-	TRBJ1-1	CASSPRGNTEAFF	TGTGCCAGCAGTCCCCGGGGGAACACTGAAGCTTTCTTT
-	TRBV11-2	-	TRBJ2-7	CASSLSTDEQYF	TGTGCCAGCAGCTTGTCCACCGACGAGCAGTACTTC
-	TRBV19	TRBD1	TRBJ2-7	CASSVRDRGPYEQYF	TGTGCCAGTAGTGTCCGGGACAGGGGACCCTACGAGCAGTACTTC
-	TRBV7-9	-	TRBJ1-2	CASSSDSVWHYGYTF	TGTGCCAGCAGCTCGGACAGTGTCTGGCACTATGGCTACACCTTC
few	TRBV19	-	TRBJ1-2	CASSIVALSRYGYTF	TGTGCCAGTAGTATAGTAGCCCTCTCTCGCTATGGCTACACCTTC
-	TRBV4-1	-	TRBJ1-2	CASSQGLGAGKGYTF	TGCGCCAGCAGCCAAGGTCTCGGGGCTGGTAAGGGCTACACCTTC
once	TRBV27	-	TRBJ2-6	CASSLGRSGANVLTF	TGTGCCAGCAGTTTAGGACGTTCTGGGGCCAACGTCCTGACTTTC
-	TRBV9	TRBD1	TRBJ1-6	CASSGDPTGNNSPLHF	TGTGCCAGCAGCGGAGACCCGACAGGGAATAATTCACCCCTCCACTTT
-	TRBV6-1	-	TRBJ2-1	CASSESQGPGYNEQFF	TGTGCCAGCAGTGAATCCCAGGGGCCCGGATACAATGAGCAGTTCTTC
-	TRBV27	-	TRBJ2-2	CASSFSGLVRELFF	TGTGCCAGCAGTTTCAGCGGCCTTGTCCGGGAGCTGTTTTTT
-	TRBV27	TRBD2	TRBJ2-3	CASSLRGLAGDTDTQYF	TGTGCCAGCAGTTTGCGGGGACTAGCGGGGGACACAGATACGCAGTATTTT
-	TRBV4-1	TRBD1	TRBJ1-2	CASSPPGTAYGYTF	TGCGCCAGCAGCCCCCCCGGGACAGCCTATGGCTACACCTTC
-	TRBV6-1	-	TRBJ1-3	CASSETSTIGNTIYF	TGTGCCAGCAGTGAAACCTCTACTATCGGGAACACCATATATTTT
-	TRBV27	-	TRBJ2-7	CASSLTTGGDYEQYF	TGTGCCAGCAGTTTAACTACAGGGGGGGACTACGAGCAGTACTTC
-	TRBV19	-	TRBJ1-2	CASVPYGGRGDGYTF	TGTGCCAGTGTACCTTATGGGGGGCGCGGTGATGGCTACACCTTC
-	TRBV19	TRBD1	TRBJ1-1	CASSIDGTGMNTEAFF	TGTGCCAGTAGTATAGACGGGACAGGAATGAACACTGAAGCTTTCTTT
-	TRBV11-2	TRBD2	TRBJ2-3	CASSLTPMRVAGISDTQYF	TGTGCCAGCAGCTTAACCCCAATGCGGGTAGCGGGGATCTCAGATACGCAGTATTTT
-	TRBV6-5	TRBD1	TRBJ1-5	CASSYGQGNQPQHF	TGTGCCAGCAGTTACGGACAGGGGAATCAGCCCCAGCATTTT
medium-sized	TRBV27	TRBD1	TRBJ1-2	CASSLTRTGNYGYTF	TGTGCCAGCAGTTTAACCCGGACAGGGAACTATGGCTACACCTTC